The 14 T cell receptor beta chains given below trace back to one sample, sequenced in a study of cytomegalovirus exposure and HLA in healthy donors. This PCR relied on a set of 60 Vbeta primers and 13 Jbeta primers. Repertoires were generated with immunoSEQ multiplex PCR, while TCRdb's copy carries only in-frame clones and drops some. The sample lists around 150,000 clones; about 80% were seen once. Sequenced input: PBMCs. These TCRs come from a man aged 35 to 55 in good health and CMV-seropositive.

The chain uses TRBV4-1 and TRBJ2-3; 9 nucleotides agree with TRBD2. This CDR3 is built from 13 residues. The V gene's germline CDR1 is MGHRA and CDR2 YSYEKL. V lost 8 bases and J lost 4; bases outside the gene matches: 4. The CDR3 loop reads CASLAGEPDTQYF. For the CDR3, the DNA is TGCGCCAGCTTAGCGGGAGAGCCAGATACGCAGTATTTT.

The CDR3 reads CASRSNQGQKIHQPQHF. DNA of the CDR3: TGTGCCAGTAGGTCAAATCAGGGACAGAAGATCCATCAGCCCCAGCATTTT. The genes are TRBV19 and TRBJ1-5; TRBD1 aligns across 7 bases. J was trimmed by 5 bases and V by 6 bases; bases with no gene match: 16. The germline gives CDR1 LNHDA, CDR2 SQIVND (reference sequence). The CDR3 extends over 17 amino acids.

A few counts support this clone. The chain carries TRBV7-9 and TRBJ2-7; 10 nucleotides agree with TRBD2. The germline V gene encodes CDR1 SEHNR and CDR2 FQNEAQ (reference sequence). The V segment lost 7 bases and the J segment 1 base; nucleotides outside the gene matches: 7. This CDR3 has 15 residues. CDR3 DNA sequence: TGTGCCAGCAATCCCGGGACTAGCGCTTCCTACGAGCAGTACTTC. This codes for CASNPGTSASYEQYF.

The count of this clone is one. The chain couples TRBV7-9 to TRBJ2-1, with 11 nucleotides matching TRBD2. The V and J ends lost 0 bases and 5 bases, in that order; junction bases with no gene match: 0. Germline V gene data show CDR1 as SEHNR and CDR2 as FQNEAQ (reference sequence). The CDR3 covers 15 residues. The CDR3 region has the DNA TGTGCCAGCAGCTTAGCGGGACTAGCGGACAATGAGCAGTTCTTC. Translation: CASSLAGLADNEQFF.

The chain couples TRBV7-9 to TRBJ2-5; 8 nucleotides line up with TRBD1. This CDR3 region has 14 residues. The ends lost 5 bases at V and 4 bases at J; junction bases unmatched: 6. Germline V gives CDR1 SEHNR, CDR2 FQNEAQ (reference sequence). In nucleotides, the CDR3 is TGTGCCAGCAGCATAAACAGGGGGGTAGAGACCCAGTACTTC. It encodes CASSINRGVETQYF.

This clone was seen once. V and J are TRBV5-4 and TRBJ2-3; 9 bases fit TRBD2. After removal of 1 base from V and 7 bases from J, the junction contained 4 bases not matched to a gene. The germline V gene has CDR1 SGHNT and CDR2 YYREEE (reference sequence). This CDR3 spans 14 amino acids. The CDR3 loop is CASSLTSGQYTQYF. The CDR3 DNA is TGTGCCAGCAGCTTGACTAGCGGGCAATATACGCAGTATTTT.

The chain has TRBV9 and TRBJ2-1, with TRBD2 matching over 11 bases. CDR3 size: 14 residues. Per germline, CDR1 SGDLS and CDR2 YYNGEE. The trim removed 4 bases at V and 7 bases at J, leaving 4 bases unmatched. This chain's CDR3 is CASSPPSGRNEQFF. DNA for the CDR3: TGTGCCAGCAGCCCACCTAGCGGGAGGAATGAGCAGTTCTTC.

V and J are TRBV2 and TRBJ1-2; 9 bases map to TRBD1. The CDR3 has 16 residues. Trimming took 5 bases from V and 1 from J; bases not matched to a gene: 8. The germline gives CDR1 SNHLY, CDR2 FYNNEI. DNA of the CDR3: TGTGCCAGCAGTAAGGACAGGGGATCGTTTAACTATGGCTACACCTTC. Translated, it gives CASSKDRGSFNYGYTF.

As to this clone: At one end the junction does not follow the germline gene, possibly because of a read error. The rearrangement links TRBV4-1 to TRBJ2-5, with a tentative D call TRBD1 (6 bases). The germline V gene has CDR1 MGHRA and CDR2 YSYEKL. The CDR3 length is 13 residues. CDR3 sequence reads: CASSQKLGTSRNF. For the CDR3, the DNA is TGCGCCAGCAGCCAGAAGTTAGGGACATCTAGGAACTTC.

V is TRBV30 and J is TRBJ1-5; 7 nucleotides line up with TRBD1. This CDR3 has 13 residues. After removal of 7 bases from V and 0 bases from J, the junction contained 3 bases not matched to a gene. Per the germline V gene, CDR1 is GTSNPN and CDR2 is SVGIG (reference sequence). In DNA form, the CDR3 reads TGTGCCTTGAACAGGGGTAGCAATCAGCCCCAGCATTTT. This gives the protein CALNRGSNQPQHF.

This sequence joins TRBV29-1 and TRBJ1-1; a weak D match, TRBD1 (5 bases). Germline assignment: CDR1 SQVTM and CDR2 ANQGSEA. V was clipped by 4 bases and J by 4 bases, with 13 bases between them. The length of the CDR3 is 13 residues. CDR3 sequence: CSVVRGEVTEAFF. The CDR3 DNA reads as TGCAGCGTTGTGCGGGGCGAGGTCACTGAAGCTTTCTTT.

V and J are TRBV2 and TRBJ2-7; 8 bases agree with TRBD2. V lost 6 bases, J lost 2 bases, and 9 bases stayed unmatched. The CDR3 has 15 amino acids. Per the germline V gene, CDR1 is SNHLY and CDR2 is FYNNEI. In DNA form, the CDR3 reads TGTGCCAGCAGGCCGGGGTACGGGAGGGCCTACGAGCAGTACTTC. Encoded protein: CASRPGYGRAYEQYF.

This sequence joins TRBV10-3 and TRBJ2-1, with TRBD2 identical over 8 bases. The V gene end was trimmed by 4 bases and the J gene end by 0 bases; junction bases not matched to a gene: 5. This CDR3 is built from 16 residues. Germline CDR1 and CDR2: ENHRY and SYGVKD. CDR3 in DNA: TGTGCCATCAGTGGCCTGAGCGGGAGCTCCTACAATGAGCAGTTCTTC. This encodes CAISGLSGSSYNEQFF.

The rearrangement links TRBV6-4 to TRBJ1-1; D is perhaps TRBD1 (6 bases). Germline loops: CDR1 MRHNA, CDR2 SNTAGT. Trimming took off 8 bases at V and 6 bases at J, with 16 bases between the two ends. The CDR3 has 13 amino acids. The CDR3 sequence: CASSAGDRAEAFF. In DNA form, the CDR3 reads TGTGCCAGCTCTGCAGGGGATAGGGCTGAAGCTTTCTTT.